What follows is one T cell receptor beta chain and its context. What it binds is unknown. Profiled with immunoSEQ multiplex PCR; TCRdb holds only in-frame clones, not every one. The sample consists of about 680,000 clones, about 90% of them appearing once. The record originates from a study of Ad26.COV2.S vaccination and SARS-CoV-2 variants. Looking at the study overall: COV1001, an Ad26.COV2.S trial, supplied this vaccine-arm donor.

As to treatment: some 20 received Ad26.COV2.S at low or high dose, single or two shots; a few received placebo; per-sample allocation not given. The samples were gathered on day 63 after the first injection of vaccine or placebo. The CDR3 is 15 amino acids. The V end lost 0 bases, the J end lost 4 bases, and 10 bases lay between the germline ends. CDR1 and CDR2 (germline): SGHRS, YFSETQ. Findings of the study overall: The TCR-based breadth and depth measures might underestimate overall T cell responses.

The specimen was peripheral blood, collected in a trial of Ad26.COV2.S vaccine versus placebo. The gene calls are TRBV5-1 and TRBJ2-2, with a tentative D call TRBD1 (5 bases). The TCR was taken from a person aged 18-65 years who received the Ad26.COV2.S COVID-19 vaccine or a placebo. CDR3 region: CASSLEGYGTGELFF. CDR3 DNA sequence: TGCGCCAGCAGCTTGGAGGGGTACGGCACCGGGGAGCTGTTTTTT.